The 15 T cell receptor beta chains below were found in one sample sequenced in a study of shared clonotypes between healthy human individuals. Sequencing used immunoSEQ multiplex PCR; TCRdb keeps in-frame clones, though not all of them. The sample yields about 600,000 clones, more than 95% seen once. Sequencing input: naive CD4+ T cells sorted from blood. The sample's subset: CD45RA+ positively selected. These receptors all come from a woman in her 30s in good health.

This sequence joins TRBV25-1 and TRBJ2-7; 7 bases align to TRBD1. Germline CDR1 is MGHDK and CDR2 is SYGVNS. V was clipped by 0 bases and J by 6 bases; unmatched bases: 8. The CDR3 totals 15 residues. DNA for the CDR3: TGTGCCAGCAGTGAATACGGGACAGTGCACGTCGAGCAGTACTTC. Translation gives CASSEYGTVHVEQYF.

This clone appeared once. The chain has TRBV5-4 and TRBJ2-7; TRBD1 might be the D (6 bases). Trimming shortened V by 3 bases and J by 0 bases, and 16 bases separated the two germline ends. Germline CDR1 is SGHNT and CDR2 is YYREEE (reference sequence). The CDR3 has 16 residues. The CDR3 is CASSSGGGGYSYEQYF. Written as DNA, the CDR3 is TGTGCCAGCAGCTCTGGGGGCGGCGGTTACTCCTACGAGCAGTACTTC.

The genes are TRBV11-2 and TRBJ2-1; maybe TRBD2 (6 bases). The germline V gene encodes CDR1 SGHAT and CDR2 FQNNGV. Trimming pared 4 bases from V and 4 bases from J, leaving 17 bases between. The CDR3 totals 16 residues. Here the CDR3 reads CASSSLRGRAYNEQFF. In DNA form, the CDR3 reads TGTGCCAGCAGCTCATTGCGGGGCAGAGCTTACAATGAGCAGTTCTTC.

This chain joins TRBV18 and TRBJ2-5; TRBD2 matches 8 bases. CDR3 length: 15 residues. The germline gives CDR1 KGHSH, CDR2 LQKENI. J lost 4 bases, V lost 4 bases, and 8 bases had no gene match. The CDR3, as DNA: TGTGCCAGCTCACACCCTGGACTAGCCGGAGAGACCCAGTACTTC. This encodes CASSHPGLAGETQYF.

This chain uses TRBV6-1 with TRBJ2-5, with D perhaps matching TRBD1 or TRBD2 (5 bases each). V was clipped by 8 bases and J by 4 bases, with 14 bases between them. The length of the CDR3 is 13 residues. Germline CDR1 and CDR2: MNHNS and SASEGT. CDR3 bases: TGTGCCAGCCAGGGCGGGTGGGGAGAGACCCAGTACTTC. This gives the protein CASQGGWGETQYF.

V usage is TRBV2 and J usage is TRBJ2-5; 7 bases map to TRBD2. The J call may not be correct, given that the DNA end is closer to TRBJ2-7. The CDR3 consists of 12 residues. Germline assignment: CDR1 SNHLY and CDR2 FYNNEI. The CDR3 spells CASSAGGTEQYF. The CDR3 nucleotides are TGTGCCAGCAGTGCGGGGGGTACCGAGCAGTACTTC.

In this sample, this clone turned up once. J is TRBJ1-3 and V is TRBV5-8; D unresolved. This CDR3 is built from 14 residues. From germline, CDR1 is SGHTS and CDR2 YDEGEE. V was pared by 2 bases and J by 0 bases, with 6 bases between. The CDR3 here is CASSFQSSGNTIYF. The CDR3 coding sequence is TGTGCCAGCAGCTTTCAGAGCTCTGGAAACACCATATATTTT.

This chain connects TRBV11-2 to TRBJ2-5, with 11 bases fitting TRBD1. The J call could be wrong; TRBJ2-7 is a better fit for the DNA end. The CDR3 runs 17 residues. Germline CDR1 and CDR2: SGHAT and FQNNGV. CDR3 bases: TGTGCCAGCAGCTCACCCCTCGGGGACAGGGGGTCCCTCGAGCAGTACTTC. The encoded protein is CASSSPLGDRGSLEQYF.

This rearrangement joins TRBV29-1 to TRBJ1-3; D gene uncertain. Germline assignment: CDR1 SQVTM and CDR2 ANQGSEA. This CDR3 has 12 residues. Trimming cost V 1 base and J 4 bases, with 5 bases left between them. CDR3 DNA: TGCAGCGTTGAAGGTCCGGGAAACACCATATATTTT. Residues: CSVEGPGNTIYF.

The rearrangement joins TRBV2 to TRBJ2-7; possible D gene TRBD2, 5 bases. V dropped 9 bases and J dropped 2 bases, with 11 bases sitting between them. The CDR3 extends over 12 amino acids. Germline loops: CDR1 SNHLY, CDR2 FYNNEI. CDR3: CARQRGTYEQYF. As DNA, the CDR3 is TGTGCCAGACAGAGAGGGACCTACGAGCAGTACTTC.

This clone has a single count. V is TRBV10-2 and J is TRBJ1-2; maybe TRBD1 (6 bases). Germline V CDR1 and CDR2: WSHSY, SAAADI. V gave up 7 bases and J gave up 4 bases, with 25 bases separating them. CDR3 length: 17 residues. The CDR3 DNA is TGCGCCAGCACCGCCGGGGCAGGGGTAGGGGGGCTCTATGGCTACACCTTC. It translates to CASTAGAGVGGLYGYTF.

This clone was counted only a few times. The chain couples TRBV6-1 to TRBJ1-2; D may be TRBD1 (5 bases). The germline gives CDR1 MNHNS, CDR2 SASEGT. This CDR3 has 14 amino acids. V was trimmed by 6 bases and J by 8 bases, leaving 19 bases between them. The CDR3 nucleotides are TGTGCCAGCAGCCATATGACAGCCACATGGGGCTACACCTTC. This codes for CASSHMTATWGYTF.

This clone has only one observation. The CDR3 DNA reads as TGTGCCAGCAGTCCCTGGACTAGCGGGAGGACATTAGGGCAGTTCTTC. Its translation: CASSPWTSGRTLGQFF. The chain has TRBV28 and TRBJ2-1; 14 bases align to TRBD2. Trimming removed 5 bases from V and 12 bases from J; junction bases left unmatched: 12. CDR1 is MDHEN and CDR2 is SYDVKM in the germline V gene. CDR3 length: 16 amino acids.

The chain recombines TRBV23-1 with TRBJ2-7; 10 bases match TRBD1. TRBV23-1 is given ORF status, its function remaining uncertain. The CDR3 consists of 16 residues. J gave up 2 bases and V 4 bases, and 8 bases lay outside the gene matches. CDR3 in DNA: TGCGCCAGCAGTCGGCCGGGACAGGGGCCAACCTACGAGCAGTACTTC. It yields the protein CASSRPGQGPTYEQYF.

This chain joins TRBV9 and TRBJ2-6, with D possibly called TRBD1 or TRBD2 (5 bases each). The CDR3 loop spans 15 amino acids. The germline CDR1 and CDR2 sequences are SGDLS and YYNGEE. Trimming removed 2 bases from V and 2 bases from J, with 8 bases in between. The CDR3 DNA sequence: TGTGCCAGCAGCGTTAGAGGGGCTGGGGCCAACGTCCTGACTTTC. Its translation: CASSVRGAGANVLTF.